This record concerns one TCR beta chain sequence. Its antigen is still unknown. The junction departs from germline at one end; a sequencing error may be responsible. The CDR3, cysteine through phenylalanine, is 15 amino acids long. Only the CDR3 part of the read is kept: 45 bases, read in frame from the first base. From a lookup of the germline V gene (reference sequence), CDR1 and CDR2 are GTSNPN and SVGIG. This record belongs to a study of blood T cell repertoires in COVID-19 (dated by TCRdb to the early 2020s). Background for the entire study: The collaborator samples originated in the United States, Italy and Spain and spanned the acute and convalescent phases of COVID-19. Subjects who had been exposed to COVID-19, were actively infected with it, or had recovered from it provided the deeply sampled blood TCRbeta repertoires that made up the dataset. A de-identified subject ID, COVID-19 status, age in years and sex were almost always included in the sample metadata. The material from the prospective study consisted of cDNA or gDNA derived from T cells, B-cell-depleted T cells, or PBMCs. Samples were obtained from the ongoing ImmuneRACE study (first 160 participants) and from approximately 1,200 subjects provided by 6 global collaborators. The repertoires were released in a freely available public database meant as a resource for research on the immune response to SARS-CoV-2. Where available, HLA class I and class II types were taken from metadata supplied by the sample provider and were not determined by assay-based typing. The full study reports these points: The amount of clinical and demographic metadata varied by source and participant and was provided uncurated.

Each collaborating institution followed its own protocols to collect whole blood in K2EDTA tubes. For TCRbeta analysis, collaborators shipped samples in one of three forms: frozen whole blood, isolated PBMCs, or DNA extracted from either of those sample types. TCRbeta CDR3 regions were amplified from genomic DNA using the immunoSEQ Assay, a bias-controlled multiplex PCR. In the source study's methods: Within the assay, amplification of reference gene primers was used to estimate how many nucleated cells each sample contained. To quantify the absolute abundance of each unique TCRbeta CDR3 rearrangement, sequence reads were collapsed and filtered. For each sample, productive Simpson clonality was calculated as the square root of Simpson's diversity index over productive rearrangements. The clones in this table, taken by TCRdb from immuneACCESS, are in-frame only. Not every clone is retained; where verified, under half of the shortfall comes from an unresolved V gene, and the cause of the rest is unknown. V, J and clone size reflect that table, while D and trimming were determined from the DNA. Counted in this sample were tens of thousands of clones; more than 80% of them appeared once. Roughly 21% of the sample lies in the top ten.

The clonotype comes from a woman at least 80 years old with acute or convalescent COVID-19. Sequenced material: peripheral blood. The receptor chain draws on TRBV30 and TRBJ1-2, and TRBD1 matches 8 of the central bases. The CDR3 sequence is CAWRRSSDRVPYFPF. The DNA is TGTGCCTGGAGACGATCTTCGGACAGGGTTCCATACTTTCCTTTC.